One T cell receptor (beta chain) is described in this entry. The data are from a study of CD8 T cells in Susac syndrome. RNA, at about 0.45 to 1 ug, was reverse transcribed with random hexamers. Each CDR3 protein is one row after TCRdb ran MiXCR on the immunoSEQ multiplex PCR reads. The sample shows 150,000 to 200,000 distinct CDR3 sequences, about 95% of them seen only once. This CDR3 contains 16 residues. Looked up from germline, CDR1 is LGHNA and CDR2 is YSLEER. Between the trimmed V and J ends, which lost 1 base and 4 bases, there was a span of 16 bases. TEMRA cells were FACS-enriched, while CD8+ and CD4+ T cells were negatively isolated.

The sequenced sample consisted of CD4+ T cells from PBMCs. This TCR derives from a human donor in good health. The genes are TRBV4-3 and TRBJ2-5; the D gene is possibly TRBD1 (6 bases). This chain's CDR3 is CASSQVRDIGGETQYF. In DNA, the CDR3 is TGCGCCAGCAGCCAAGTTAGAGACATAGGGGGAGAGACCCAGTACTTC.